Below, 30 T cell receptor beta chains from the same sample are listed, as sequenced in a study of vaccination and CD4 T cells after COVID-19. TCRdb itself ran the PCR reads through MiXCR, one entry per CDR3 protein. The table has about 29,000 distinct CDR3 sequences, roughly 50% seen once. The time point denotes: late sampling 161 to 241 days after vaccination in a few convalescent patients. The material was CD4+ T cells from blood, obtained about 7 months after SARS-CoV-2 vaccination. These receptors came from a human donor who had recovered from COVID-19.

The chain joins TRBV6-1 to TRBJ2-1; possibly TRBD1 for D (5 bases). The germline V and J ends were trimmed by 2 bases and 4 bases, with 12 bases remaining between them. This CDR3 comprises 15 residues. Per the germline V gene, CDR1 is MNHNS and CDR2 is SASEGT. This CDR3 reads CASSESQGSYNEQFF. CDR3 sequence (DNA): TGTGCCAGCAGTGAATCGCAGGGTTCTTACAATGAGCAGTTCTTC.

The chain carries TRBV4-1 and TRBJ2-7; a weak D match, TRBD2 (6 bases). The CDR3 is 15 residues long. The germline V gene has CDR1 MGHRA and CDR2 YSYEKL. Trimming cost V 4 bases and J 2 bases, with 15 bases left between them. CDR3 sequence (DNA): TGCGCCAGCAGCCGAGAGGAGGGAGGCCCCTACGAGCAGTACTTC. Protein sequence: CASSREEGGPYEQYF.

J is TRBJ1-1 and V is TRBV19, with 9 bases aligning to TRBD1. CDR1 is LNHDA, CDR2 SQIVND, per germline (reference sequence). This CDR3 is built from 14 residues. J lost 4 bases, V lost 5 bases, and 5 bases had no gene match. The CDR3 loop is CASSSNRGPTEAFF. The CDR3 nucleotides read TGTGCCAGTAGTTCCAACAGGGGGCCCACTGAAGCTTTCTTT.

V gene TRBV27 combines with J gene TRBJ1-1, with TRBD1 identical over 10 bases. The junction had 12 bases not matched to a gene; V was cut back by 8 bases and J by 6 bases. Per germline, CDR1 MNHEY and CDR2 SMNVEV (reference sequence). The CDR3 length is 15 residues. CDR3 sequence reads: CASGTHRDRGPEAFF. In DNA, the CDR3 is TGTGCCAGCGGAACGCACCGGGACAGGGGACCTGAAGCTTTCTTT.

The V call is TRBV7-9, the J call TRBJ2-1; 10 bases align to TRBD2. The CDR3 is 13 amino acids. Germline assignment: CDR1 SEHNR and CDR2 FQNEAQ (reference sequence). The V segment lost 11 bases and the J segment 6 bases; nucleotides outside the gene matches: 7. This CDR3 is CAGLASGSNEQFF. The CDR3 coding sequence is TGTGCCGGATTAGCTAGCGGGAGCAATGAGCAGTTCTTC.

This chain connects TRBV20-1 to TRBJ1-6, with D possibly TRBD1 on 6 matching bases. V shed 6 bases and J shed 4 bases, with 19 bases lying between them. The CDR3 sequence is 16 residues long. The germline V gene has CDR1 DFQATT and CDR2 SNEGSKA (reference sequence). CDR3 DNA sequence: TGCAGTGCGCACATATACAGGGATCCTTATAATTCACCCCTCCACTTT. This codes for CSAHIYRDPYNSPLHF.

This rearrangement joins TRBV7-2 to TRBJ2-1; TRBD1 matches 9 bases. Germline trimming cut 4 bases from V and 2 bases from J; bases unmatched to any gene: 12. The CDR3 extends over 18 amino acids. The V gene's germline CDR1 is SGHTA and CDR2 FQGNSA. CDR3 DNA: TGTGCCAGCAGCTGGACAGGGGCTACTAAAACCCCCTACAATGAGCAGTTCTTC. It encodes CASSWTGATKTPYNEQFF.

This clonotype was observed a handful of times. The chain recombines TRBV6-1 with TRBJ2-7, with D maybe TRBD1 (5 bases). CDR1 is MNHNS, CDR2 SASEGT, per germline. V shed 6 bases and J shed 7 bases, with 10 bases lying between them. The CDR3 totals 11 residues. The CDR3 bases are TGTGCCAGCAGAGCCAAGGGGGAGCAGTACTTC. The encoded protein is CASRAKGEQYF.

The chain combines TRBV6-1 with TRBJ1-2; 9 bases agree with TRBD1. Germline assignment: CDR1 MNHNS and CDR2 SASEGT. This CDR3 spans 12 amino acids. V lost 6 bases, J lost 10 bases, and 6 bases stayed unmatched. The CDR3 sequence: CASRRGQGNYTF. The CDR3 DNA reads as TGTGCCAGCAGGCGGGGACAGGGTAACTACACCTTC.

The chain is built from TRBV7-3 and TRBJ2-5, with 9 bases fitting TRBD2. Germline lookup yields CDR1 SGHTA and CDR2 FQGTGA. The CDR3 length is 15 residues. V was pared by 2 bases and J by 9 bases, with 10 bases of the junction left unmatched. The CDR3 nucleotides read TGTGCCAGCAGCTTAGTGGCGGGAGGGGCCACAGCCCAGTACTTC. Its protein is CASSLVAGGATAQYF.

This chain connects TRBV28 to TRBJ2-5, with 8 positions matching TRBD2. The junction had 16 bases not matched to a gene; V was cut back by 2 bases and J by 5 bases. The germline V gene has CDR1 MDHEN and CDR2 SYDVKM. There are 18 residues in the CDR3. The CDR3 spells CASSLDAGGSGLSETQYF. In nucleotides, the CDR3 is TGTGCCAGCAGTTTAGACGCGGGAGGTAGCGGCCTCTCTGAGACCCAGTACTTC. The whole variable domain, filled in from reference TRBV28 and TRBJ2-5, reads DVKVTQSSRYLVKRTGEKVFLECVQDMDHENMFWYRQDPGLGLRLIYFSYDVKMKEKGDIPEGYSVSREKKERFSLILESASTNQTSMYLCASSLDAGGSGLSETQYFGPGTRLLVL.

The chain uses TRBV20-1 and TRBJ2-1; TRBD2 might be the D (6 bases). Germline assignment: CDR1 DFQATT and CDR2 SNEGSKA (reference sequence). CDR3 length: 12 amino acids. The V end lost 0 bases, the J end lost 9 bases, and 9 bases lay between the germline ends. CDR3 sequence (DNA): TGCAGTGCTAGAGATTGGGGAGGTGAGCAGTTCTTC. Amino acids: CSARDWGGEQFF.

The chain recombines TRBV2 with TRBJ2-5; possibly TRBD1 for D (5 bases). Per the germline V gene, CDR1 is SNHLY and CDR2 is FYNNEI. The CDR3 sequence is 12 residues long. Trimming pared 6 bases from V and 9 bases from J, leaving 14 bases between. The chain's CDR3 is CASSPDITAQYF. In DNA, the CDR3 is TGTGCCAGCAGCCCGGACATAACGGCCCAGTACTTC. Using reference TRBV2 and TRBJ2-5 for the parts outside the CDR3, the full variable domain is EPEVTQTPSHQVTQMGQEVILRCVPISNHLYFYWYRQILGQKVEFLVSFYNNEISEKSEIFDDQFSVERPDGSNFTLKIRSTKLEDSAMYFCASSPDITAQYFGPGTRLLVL.

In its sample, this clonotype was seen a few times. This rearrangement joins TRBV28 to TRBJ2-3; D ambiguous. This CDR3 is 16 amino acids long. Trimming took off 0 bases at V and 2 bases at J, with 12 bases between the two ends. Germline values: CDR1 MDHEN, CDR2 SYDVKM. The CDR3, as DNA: TGTGCCAGCAGTTTATGGGACCACAAACTCACAGATACGCAGTATTTT. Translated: CASSLWDHKLTDTQYF.

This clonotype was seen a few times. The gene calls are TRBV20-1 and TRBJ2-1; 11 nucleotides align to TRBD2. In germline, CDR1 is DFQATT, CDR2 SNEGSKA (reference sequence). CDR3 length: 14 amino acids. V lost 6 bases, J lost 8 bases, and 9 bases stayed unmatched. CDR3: CSARLAGSIDEQFF. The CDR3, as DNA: TGCAGTGCCCGACTAGCGGGAAGTATTGATGAGCAGTTCTTC.

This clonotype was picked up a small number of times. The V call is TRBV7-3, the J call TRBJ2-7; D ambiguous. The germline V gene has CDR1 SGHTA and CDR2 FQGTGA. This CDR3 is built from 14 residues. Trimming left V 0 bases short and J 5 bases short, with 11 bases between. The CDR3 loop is CASSLTPSRNEQYF. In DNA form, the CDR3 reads TGTGCCAGCAGCTTAACCCCTAGTCGAAACGAGCAGTACTTC.

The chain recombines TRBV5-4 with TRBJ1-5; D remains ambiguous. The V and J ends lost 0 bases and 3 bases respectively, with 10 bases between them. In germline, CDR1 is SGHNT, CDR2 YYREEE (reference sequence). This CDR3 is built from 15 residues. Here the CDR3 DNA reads TGTGCCAGCAGCTTGGCACAGCCACACAATCAGCCCCAGCATTTT. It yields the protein CASSLAQPHNQPQHF.

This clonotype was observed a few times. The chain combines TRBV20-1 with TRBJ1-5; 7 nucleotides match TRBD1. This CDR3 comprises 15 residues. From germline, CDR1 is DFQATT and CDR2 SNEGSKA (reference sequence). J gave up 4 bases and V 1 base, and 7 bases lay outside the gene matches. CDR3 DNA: TGCAGTGCTAGAGGTCCGGGACAGCAAAATCAGCCCCAGCATTTT. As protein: CSARGPGQQNQPQHF.

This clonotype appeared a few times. CDR3 protein: CASSSPGGRSDTQYF. Here the CDR3 DNA reads TGTGCCAGCAGCTCACCGGGGGGCAGGTCAGATACGCAGTATTTT. The chain is built from TRBV7-2 and TRBJ2-3, with D perhaps TRBD2 (7 bases). In germline, CDR1 is SGHTA, CDR2 FQGNSA. This CDR3 region has 15 residues. V dropped 4 bases and J dropped 4 bases, with 15 bases sitting between them. The variable domain in full, completed from reference TRBV7-2 and TRBJ2-3, reads GAGVSQSPSNKVTEKGKDVELRCDPISGHTALYWYRQSLGQGLEFLIYFQGNSAPDKSGLPSDRFSAERTGGSVSTLTIQRTQQEDSAVYLCASSSPGGRSDTQYFGPGTRLTVL.

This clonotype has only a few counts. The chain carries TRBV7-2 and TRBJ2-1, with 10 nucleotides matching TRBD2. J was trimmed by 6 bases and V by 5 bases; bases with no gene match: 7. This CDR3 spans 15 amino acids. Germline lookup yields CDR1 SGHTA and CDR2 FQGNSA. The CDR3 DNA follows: TGTGCCAGCAGCCCCCCGGGACTAGCGCCCAATGAGCAGTTCTTC. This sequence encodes CASSPPGLAPNEQFF.

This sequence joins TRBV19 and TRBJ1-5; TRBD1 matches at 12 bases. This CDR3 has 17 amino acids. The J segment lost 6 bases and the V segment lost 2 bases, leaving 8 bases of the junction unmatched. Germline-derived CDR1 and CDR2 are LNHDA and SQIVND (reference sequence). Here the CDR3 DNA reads TGTGCCAGTAGTATACTCGTGGGACAGGGGGCAGCTCAGCCCCAGCATTTT. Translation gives CASSILVGQGAAQPQHF.

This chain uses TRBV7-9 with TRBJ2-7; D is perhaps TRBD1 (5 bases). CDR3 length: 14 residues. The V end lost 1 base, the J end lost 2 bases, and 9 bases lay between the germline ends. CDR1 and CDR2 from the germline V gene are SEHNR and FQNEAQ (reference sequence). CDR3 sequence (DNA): TGTGCCAGCAGCTTAGGTCCAGGGACCTACGAGCAGTACTTC. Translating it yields CASSLGPGTYEQYF.

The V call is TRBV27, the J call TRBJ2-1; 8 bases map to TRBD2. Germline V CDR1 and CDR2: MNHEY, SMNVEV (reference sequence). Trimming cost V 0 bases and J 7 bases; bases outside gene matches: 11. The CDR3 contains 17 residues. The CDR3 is CASSLSGLAGGGNEQFF. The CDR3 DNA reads TGTGCCAGCAGTTTATCCGGACTAGCAGGAGGGGGGAATGAGCAGTTCTTC.

The CDR3, as DNA: TGCGCCAGCAGCCAAGACGGTGGGGGGTCTCAGCCCCAGCATTTT. It translates to CASSQDGGGSQPQHF. This chain connects TRBV4-3 to TRBJ1-5, with TRBD1 as a possible D gene (5 bases). Trimming removed 0 bases at V and 6 bases at J, with 12 bases between. Per germline, CDR1 LGHNA and CDR2 YSLEER. The CDR3 has 15 residues.

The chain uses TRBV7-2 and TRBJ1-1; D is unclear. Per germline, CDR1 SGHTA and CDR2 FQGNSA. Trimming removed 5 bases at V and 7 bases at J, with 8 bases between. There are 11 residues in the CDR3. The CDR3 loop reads CASSNEGEAFF. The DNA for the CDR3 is TGTGCCAGCAGCAACGAGGGTGAAGCTTTCTTT.

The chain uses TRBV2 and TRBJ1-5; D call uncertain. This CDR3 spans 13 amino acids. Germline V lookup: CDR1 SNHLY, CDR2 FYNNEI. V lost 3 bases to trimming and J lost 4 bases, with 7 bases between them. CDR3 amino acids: CASSDTPNQPQHF. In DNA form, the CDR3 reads TGTGCCAGCAGTGACACCCCGAATCAGCCCCAGCATTTT.

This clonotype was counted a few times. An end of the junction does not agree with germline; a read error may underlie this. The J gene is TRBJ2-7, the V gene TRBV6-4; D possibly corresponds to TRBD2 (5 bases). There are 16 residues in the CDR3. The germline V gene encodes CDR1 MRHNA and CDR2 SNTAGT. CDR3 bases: TGTGCCAGCAGTTACTCGAAATTCGGGGATCACTACGAGCAGTACTTC. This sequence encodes CASSYSKFGDHYEQYF.

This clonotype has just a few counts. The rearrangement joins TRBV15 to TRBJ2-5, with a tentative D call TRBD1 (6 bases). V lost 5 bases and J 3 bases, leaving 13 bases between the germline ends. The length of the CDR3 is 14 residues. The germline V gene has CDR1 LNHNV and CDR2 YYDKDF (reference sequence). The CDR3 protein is CATSSWTDEETQYF. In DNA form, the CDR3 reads TGTGCCACCAGCTCGTGGACAGACGAAGAGACCCAGTACTTC. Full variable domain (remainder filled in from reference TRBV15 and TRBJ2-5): DAMVIQNPRYQVTQFGKPVTLSCSQTLNHNVMYWYQQKSSQAPKLLFHYYDKDFNNEADTPDNFQSRRPNTSFCFLDIRSPGLGDTAMYLCATSSWTDEETQYFGPGTRLLVL.

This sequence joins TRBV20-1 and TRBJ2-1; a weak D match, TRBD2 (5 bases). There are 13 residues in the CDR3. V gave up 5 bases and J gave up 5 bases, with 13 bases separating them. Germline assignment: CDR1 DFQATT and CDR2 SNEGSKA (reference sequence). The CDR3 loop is CSAGIGLNNEQFF. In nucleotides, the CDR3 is TGCAGTGCTGGAATAGGACTCAACAATGAGCAGTTCTTC.

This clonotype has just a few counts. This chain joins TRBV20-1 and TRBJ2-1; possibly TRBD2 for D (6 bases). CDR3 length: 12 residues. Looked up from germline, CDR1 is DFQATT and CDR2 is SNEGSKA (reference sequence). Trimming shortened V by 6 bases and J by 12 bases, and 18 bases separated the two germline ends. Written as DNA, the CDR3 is TGCAGTGCCCCCGGGACTTCTAGGGGGCAGTTCTTC. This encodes CSAPGTSRGQFF.